The rows below give T cell receptor beta chains drawn from one sample of a study of blood T cell repertoires in COVID-19. TCRdb keeps only in-frame clones here, not all; method: immunoSEQ multiplex PCR. This sample has approximately 92,000 clones, with about four fifths found just once. Material: peripheral blood. The receptor set was obtained from a man aged 80 or over with acute or convalescent COVID-19. CDR3s include the opening cysteine and the closing phenylalanine or tryptophan. Each record gives: V gene, clone size, D gene, J gene, CDR3 protein, CDR3 DNA. D genes are given only for firm matches. The listing skips clone size in some rows; elsewhere it reads once, few, many or a size class.

TRBV19	NA	TRBD1	TRBJ1-6	CASSLRDRGLSNSPLHF	TGTGCCAGTAGTCTCCGGGACAGGGGCTTATCAAATTCACCCCTCCACTTT
TRBV7-9	once	NA	TRBJ1-1	CASSLDGTEAFF	TGTGCCAGCAGCTTAGACGGGACTGAAGCTTTCTTT
TRBV10-2	NA	TRBD2	TRBJ2-1	CASSEGLAASEQFF	TGCGCCAGCAGTGAAGGACTAGCGGCAAGTGAGCAGTTCTTC
TRBV9	NA	TRBD2	TRBJ2-6	CASSPLAGVSGANVLTF	TGTGCCAGCAGCCCCCTAGCGGGGGTCTCTGGGGCCAACGTCCTGACTTTC
TRBV12-3/TRBV12-4	NA	NA	TRBJ1-1	CASRPQVNTEAFF	TGTGCCAGCAGGCCACAGGTGAACACTGAAGCTTTCTTT
TRBV7-2	NA	NA	TRBJ2-1	CASSGNQGTYNEQFF	TGTGCCAGCAGCGGAAACCAGGGGACCTACAATGAGCAGTTCTTC
TRBV11-2	NA	TRBD2	TRBJ2-3	CASSLRLAGGPDTQYF	TGTGCCAGCAGCTTGCGACTAGCGGGGGGCCCAGATACGCAGTATTTT
TRBV28	NA	TRBD2	TRBJ2-3	CASTLWEGGKDTQYF	TGTGCCAGCACCCTCTGGGAGGGCGGAAAAGATACGCAGTATTTT
TRBV9	NA	NA	TRBJ2-3	CASSVAVVGTDTQYF	TGTGCCAGCAGCGTAGCCGTAGTGGGCACAGATACGCAGTATTTT
TRBV5-6	NA	NA	TRBJ1-3	CASSPRGQGNTIYF	TGTGCCAGCAGCCCGAGGGGACAAGGAAACACCATATATTTT
TRBV11-2	NA	TRBD1	TRBJ1-1	CASSLGTGVGNTEAFF	TGTGCCAGCAGCCTAGGGACAGGGGTCGGGAACACTGAAGCTTTCTTT
TRBV30	NA	TRBD2	TRBJ2-3	CAWSISSGGTPTDTQYF	TGTGCCTGGAGTATTTCTAGCGGGGGGACTCCCACAGATACGCAGTATTTT
TRBV10-3	NA	TRBD2	TRBJ2-7	CAISDPGGTYEQYF	TGTGCCATCAGTGACCCGGGGGGGACCTACGAGCAGTACTTC
TRBV30	NA	NA	TRBJ1-1	CAWSDRNRVNTEAFF	TGTGCCTGGAGTGACAGAAACAGGGTTAACACTGAAGCTTTCTTT
TRBV7-8	NA	TRBD1	TRBJ2-7	CASSFSGGTGSYEQYF	TGTGCCAGCAGCTTTAGCGGCGGGACAGGGTCCTACGAGCAGTACTTC
TRBV19	NA	TRBD1	TRBJ2-2	CASSIGSGGITGELFF	TGTGCCAGTAGTATCGGTTCAGGGGGTATAACCGGGGAGCTGTTTTTT
TRBV18	NA	TRBD1	TRBJ1-5	CASSPPGQGANQPQHF	TGTGCCAGCTCACCACCGGGACAGGGGGCGAATCAGCCCCAGCATTTT
TRBV11-3	NA	TRBD2	TRBJ2-7	CASSEGTSGNSYEQYF	TGTGCCAGCAGCGAGGGGACTAGCGGAAACTCCTACGAGCAGTACTTC
TRBV7-8	NA	TRBD2	TRBJ2-2	CASSTSGVGGELFF	TGTGCCAGCAGCACAAGCGGGGTCGGCGGGGAGCTGTTTTTT
TRBV6-2/TRBV6-3	few	TRBD1	TRBJ2-7	CASSRDRDKYEQYF	TGTGCCAGCAGCCGGGACAGGGATAAATACGAGCAGTACTTC
TRBV6-6	NA	TRBD1	TRBJ1-6	CATAQGAGSPLHF	TGTGCCACCGCACAGGGGGCAGGCTCACCCCTCCACTTT
TRBV19	NA	NA	TRBJ1-5	CASSQPNQPQHF	TGTGCCAGCTCACAGCCGAATCAGCCCCAGCATTTT
TRBV7-2	NA	NA	TRBJ2-7	CASSAGVLSEQYF	TGTGCCAGCAGCGCGGGTGTCCTCTCCGAGCAGTACTTC
TRBV7-8	NA	NA	TRBJ1-1	CASSPQGYTEAFF	TGTGCCAGCAGCCCACAGGGATACACTGAAGCTTTCTTT
TRBV5-5	many	NA	TRBJ1-5	CASSWGTLRNQPQHF	TGTGCCAGCAGCTGGGGGACTCTTCGCAATCAGCCCCAGCATTTT
TRBV5-5	NA	TRBD2	TRBJ2-3	CASSARVAGGDLSDTQYF	TGTGCCAGCAGCGCGCGGGTAGCGGGAGGGGATTTGTCAGATACGCAGTATTTT
TRBV19	NA	TRBD2	TRBJ2-1	CASKRTSDYNEQFF	TGTGCCAGTAAAAGGACTAGCGACTACAATGAGCAGTTCTTC
TRBV28	NA	TRBD1	TRBJ1-2	CASSPLGQGYGYTF	TGTGCCAGCAGCCCTTTGGGACAGGGATATGGCTACACCTTC
TRBV25-1	once	NA	TRBJ1-2	CASSPGHLVNYGYTF	TGTGCCAGCAGCCCCGGACACCTCGTAAACTATGGCTACACCTTC
TRBV27	NA	TRBD1	TRBJ1-2	CASSLTGLTNYGYTF	TGTGCCAGCAGTTTGACAGGGCTTACTAACTATGGCTACACCTTC
TRBV16	few	NA	TRBJ2-7	CASSQQGYEQYF	TGTGCCAGCAGCCAACAGGGCTACGAGCAGTACTTC
TRBV2	NA	TRBD1	TRBJ2-7	CASRPGTGSSYEQYF	TGTGCCAGCAGGCCCGGGACAGGGAGCTCCTACGAGCAGTACTTC
TRBV5-8	NA	NA	TRBJ1-5	CASSRGDNNQPQHF	TGTGCCAGCAGCCGTGGGGACAACAATCAGCCCCAGCATTTT
TRBV7-2	NA	TRBD1	TRBJ1-2	CASSLVDQGRGDYGYTF	TGTGCCAGCAGCTTAGTGGATCAGGGCAGGGGGGACTATGGCTACACCTTC
TRBV3-1/TRBV3-2	NA	TRBD1	TRBJ1-5	CASSPGTGHQPQHF	TGTGCCAGCAGCCCCGGGACAGGTCATCAGCCCCAGCATTTT
TRBV6-1	NA	NA	TRBJ2-1	CASSDQGSNEQFF	TGTGCCAGCAGTGACCAGGGGAGTAATGAGCAGTTCTTC
TRBV14	NA	TRBD2	TRBJ2-1	CASSQSGSEDEQFF	TGTGCCAGCAGCCAGAGCGGGAGTGAGGATGAGCAGTTCTTC
TRBV7-2	NA	NA	TRBJ1-6	CASSLAGSGYNSPLHF	TGTGCCAGCAGCTTAGCGGGGTCAGGGTATAATTCACCCCTCCACTTT
TRBV2	NA	NA	TRBJ2-7	CASSDRFYEQYF	TGTGCCAGCAGTGACAGGTTCTACGAGCAGTACTTC
TRBV5-1	few	NA	TRBJ2-7	CASSDPGLREYEQYF	TGCGCCAGCAGCGACCCGGGACTCAGAGAGTACGAGCAGTACTTC
TRBV19	NA	NA	TRBJ2-7	CASSMGRGYEQYF	TGTGCCAGTAGTATGGGCAGGGGATACGAGCAGTACTTC
TRBV30	many	TRBD1	TRBJ2-7	CAWSPRTGSSYEQYF	TGTGCCTGGAGTCCTCGGACAGGGTCCTCCTACGAGCAGTACTTC
TRBV18	few	NA	TRBJ2-5	CASSLQGPQRETQYF	TGTGCCAGCTCGCTACAGGGCCCACAAAGGGAGACCCAGTACTTC
TRBV6-2/TRBV6-3	NA	TRBD1	TRBJ2-4	CASSYGQGASKNIQYF	TGTGCCAGCAGTTACGGACAGGGGGCTTCCAAAAACATTCAGTACTTC
TRBV5-1	NA	NA	TRBJ1-1	CASSIPTEPVRLAFF	TGCGCCAGCAGCATACCGACGGAACCCGTCAGGTTAGCTTTCTTT
TRBV6-5	NA	NA	TRBJ1-2	CASSYQTGTAWGYTF	TGTGCCAGCAGTTACCAAACAGGCACGGCCTGGGGCTACACCTTC
TRBV20-1	NA	NA	TRBJ2-3	CSASFTDTQYF	TGCAGTGCTAGCTTCACAGATACGCAGTATTTT
TRBV7-2	NA	TRBD1	TRBJ2-1	CASSLPQGTYNEQFF	TGTGCCAGCAGCTTACCACAGGGGACCTACAATGAGCAGTTCTTC
TRBV6-1	few	NA	TRBJ1-2	CASRERGLRINYGYTF	TGTGCCAGCAGGGAACGGGGTCTTCGGATTAACTATGGCTACACCTTC
TRBV7-9	NA	TRBD1	TRBJ1-3	CASSDQGQLAGNTIYF	TGTGCCAGCAGCGACCAGGGACAGCTTGCTGGAAACACCATATATTTT
TRBV28	NA	TRBD2	TRBJ2-1	CASSLFGGRSNEQFF	TGTGCCAGCAGTTTGTTTGGCGGGAGAAGCAATGAGCAGTTCTTC
TRBV19	NA	NA	TRBJ2-7	CASSNLYEQYF	TGTGCCAGTAGTAATCTCTACGAGCAGTACTTC